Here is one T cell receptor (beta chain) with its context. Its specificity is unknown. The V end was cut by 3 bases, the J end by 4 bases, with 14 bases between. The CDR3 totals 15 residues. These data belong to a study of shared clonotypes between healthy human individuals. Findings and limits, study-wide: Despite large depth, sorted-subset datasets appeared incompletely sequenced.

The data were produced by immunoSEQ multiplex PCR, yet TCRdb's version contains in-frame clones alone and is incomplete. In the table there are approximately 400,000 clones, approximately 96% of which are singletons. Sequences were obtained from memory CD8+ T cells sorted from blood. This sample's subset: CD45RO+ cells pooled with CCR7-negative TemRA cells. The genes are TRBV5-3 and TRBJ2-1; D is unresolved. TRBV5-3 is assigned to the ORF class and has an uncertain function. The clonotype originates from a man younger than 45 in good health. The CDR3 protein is CARSYPGKPYNEQFF. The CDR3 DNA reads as TGTGCCAGAAGCTATCCCGGAAAACCATACAATGAGCAGTTCTTC.